This passage covers 19 T cell receptor beta chains from one sample sequenced in a study of shared clonotypes between healthy human individuals. CD45RO negativity and positive selection for CCR7 defined naive CD8 cells, a population that excluded terminally differentiated effector memory CD45RA+ cells. TCRdb's copy holds only in-frame clones and misses some; the assay was immunoSEQ multiplex PCR. The table shows roughly 2.1 million clones, with approximately 94% occurring only once. Sequencing was done on a sample of naive CD8+ T cells from PBMCs. These receptors originate from a man aged 18 to 35 in good health. Some clones in this sample may be carry-over from other donors' samples.

This rearrangement joins TRBV6-5 to TRBJ2-1; D may be TRBD2 (6 bases). Germline CDR1 is MNHEY and CDR2 is SVGAGI. This CDR3 contains 15 residues. V was trimmed by 6 bases and J by 7 bases, leaving 19 bases between them. CDR3 loop: CASSHGTGPWNEQFF. CDR3 sequence (DNA): TGTGCCAGCAGCCACGGGACTGGCCCATGGAATGAGCAGTTCTTC.

CDR3 DNA sequence: TGCAGCGTTGTCCCCGGGACAGGGGAAGAGACCCAGTACTTC. This translates into CSVVPGTGEETQYF. This chain uses TRBV29-1 with TRBJ2-5; 10 bases are shared with TRBD1. Trimming at V came to 4 bases and at J to 3 bases, leaving 5 bases not matched to a gene. This CDR3 spans 14 amino acids. Germline CDR1 is SQVTM and CDR2 is ANQGSEA.

This chain uses TRBV9 with TRBJ2-5, with TRBD1 identical over 8 bases. There are 15 residues in the CDR3. Unmatched junction bases numbered 8, after V lost 0 bases and J lost 7 bases. Germline V gene data show CDR1 as SGDLS and CDR2 as YYNGEE. CDR3: CASSVETGADGTQYF. As DNA, the CDR3 is TGTGCCAGCAGCGTAGAGACAGGGGCGGATGGGACCCAGTACTTC.

The V gene is TRBV7-2, the J gene TRBJ1-1; D uncertain. V was cut by 5 bases and J by 6 bases, with 10 bases left in between. This CDR3 region has 12 residues. Germline V lookup: CDR1 SGHTA, CDR2 FQGNSA. The CDR3 sequence is CASSPTRAEAFF. The CDR3 DNA reads as TGTGCCAGCAGCCCGACACGCGCTGAAGCTTTCTTT. The whole variable domain, filled in from reference TRBV7-2 and TRBJ1-1, reads GAGVSQSPSNKVTEKGKDVELRCDPISGHTALYWYRQSLGQGLEFLIYFQGNSAPDKSGLPSDRFSAERTGGSVSTLTIQRTQQEDSAVYLCASSPTRAEAFFGQGTRLTVV.

As regards this clone: This sample also contains other DNA sequences that code for the same CDR3. The chain uses TRBV28 and TRBJ2-7, with TRBD2 matching over 8 bases. CDR3 length: 14 residues. Germline assignment: CDR1 MDHEN and CDR2 SYDVKM. Trimming removed 3 bases from V and 3 bases from J; junction bases left unmatched: 4. DNA for the CDR3: TGTGCCAGCAGTTTTCGGGGGGGCGGCTACGAGCAGTACTTC. Translating gives CASSFRGGGYEQYF.

The table lists this clone with a few counts. Different DNA sequences within this sample yield the same CDR3. V usage is TRBV9 and J usage is TRBJ1-4; possibly TRBD1 for D (6 bases). The germline V gene encodes CDR1 SGDLS and CDR2 YYNGEE. The CDR3 is made up of 13 amino acids. V was trimmed by 3 bases and J by 4 bases, leaving 7 bases between them. The CDR3 spells CASSEGGNEKLFF. The CDR3 DNA reads as TGTGCCAGCAGCGAAGGGGGTAATGAAAAACTGTTTTTT.

This clone is a singleton in its sample. The chain is built from TRBV4-3 and TRBJ2-1; the D gene is possibly TRBD1 (5 bases). Looked up from germline, CDR1 is LGHNA and CDR2 is YSLEER. The CDR3 is 17 amino acids. V was trimmed by 1 base and J by 0 bases, leaving 13 bases between them. CDR3 nucleotides: TGCGCCAGCAGCCAAGGTGGGGCAGGTAGCTCCTACAATGAGCAGTTCTTC. Its protein is CASSQGGAGSSYNEQFF.

The chain has TRBV6-5 and TRBJ1-3; no reliable D call. The CDR3 is made up of 15 amino acids. The V end was cut by 2 bases, the J end by 0 bases, with 8 bases between. Per the germline V gene, CDR1 is MNHEY and CDR2 is SVGAGI. The CDR3 coding sequence is TGTGCCAGCAGTTACGGCCGCTTCTCTGGAAACACCATATATTTT. Its translation is CASSYGRFSGNTIYF.

This clone was seen only a few times. The J gene is TRBJ1-2, the V gene TRBV6-5; no clear D gene. CDR1 and CDR2 (germline): MNHEY, SVGAGI. With 4 bases removed from V and 5 bases from J, the gap between germline ends came to 14 bases. There are 14 residues in the CDR3. The DNA for the CDR3 is TGTGCCAGCAGTTTCGGCAGCCCGTTTTATGGCTACACCTTC. Amino acid sequence: CASSFGSPFYGYTF.

The genes are TRBV28 and TRBJ2-7, with D tentatively TRBD2 (5 bases). V lost 2 bases and J 2 bases, leaving 10 bases between the germline ends. Germline V lookup: CDR1 MDHEN, CDR2 SYDVKM. The CDR3 is 14 residues long. The CDR3 reads CASSLEGHTYEQYF. The CDR3 region has the DNA TGTGCCAGCAGTTTAGAGGGCCACACCTACGAGCAGTACTTC.

J is TRBJ2-1 and V is TRBV4-2; 7 nucleotides agree with TRBD1. CDR1 and CDR2 from the germline V gene are LGHNA and YNFKEQ. CDR3 length equals 15 residues. V lost 8 bases, J lost 3 bases, and 10 bases stayed unmatched. The CDR3 nucleotides read TGTGCCAGCGGAAACCAGGGGGTAGACTACAATGAGCAGTTCTTC. This codes for CASGNQGVDYNEQFF.

This chain links TRBV28 with TRBJ2-1; D remains ambiguous. Trimming shortened V by 5 bases and J by 3 bases, and 11 bases separated the two germline ends. This CDR3 region has 14 residues. Germline CDR1 and CDR2: MDHEN and SYDVKM. CDR3 sequence (DNA): TGTGCCAGCAGTGTGGGATCTCTCTACAATGAGCAGTTCTTC. Encoded protein: CASSVGSLYNEQFF.

The V call is TRBV5-4, the J call TRBJ2-3; 9 nucleotides line up with TRBD2. The CDR3 spans 17 residues. The germline gives CDR1 SGHNT, CDR2 YYREEE (reference sequence). The V gene end was trimmed by 2 bases and the J gene end by 0 bases; junction bases not matched to a gene: 7. Here the CDR3 reads CASSLRGTSPSTDTQYF. The DNA of the CDR3 is TGTGCCAGCAGCTTAAGGGGGACTAGCCCGAGCACAGATACGCAGTATTTT.

The rearrangement links TRBV7-6 to TRBJ1-2, with D perhaps matching TRBD1 (5 bases). The CDR3 runs 13 residues. V gave up 4 bases and J gave up 7 bases, with 13 bases separating them. Per the germline V gene, CDR1 is SGHVS and CDR2 is FNYEAQ. The CDR3, as DNA: TGTGCCAGCAGCTCCCCGGGGGACGGTGGCTACACCTTC. Translating gives CASSSPGDGGYTF. Full variable domain (rest looked up from reference TRBV7-6 and TRBJ1-2): GAGVSQSPRYKVTKRGQDVALRCDPISGHVSLYWYRQALGQGPEFLTYFNYEAQQDKSGLPNDRFSAERPEGSISTLTIQRTEQRDSAMYRCASSSPGDGGYTFGSGTRLTVV.

The V and J genes are TRBV7-9 and TRBJ1-2; D unclear. Germline assignment: CDR1 SEHNR and CDR2 FQNEAQ (reference sequence). V shed 2 bases and J shed 6 bases, with 16 bases lying between them. The CDR3 is made up of 15 amino acids. CDR3 DNA sequence: TGTGCCAGCAGCTTACCTAGAGGGAGGGAGGATGGCTACACCTTC. Residues: CASSLPRGREDGYTF.

The chain has TRBV15 and TRBJ2-6; D uncertain. The CDR3 is made up of 13 amino acids. Germline V gene data show CDR1 as LNHNV and CDR2 as YYDKDF (reference sequence). The V gene lost 4 bases and the J gene lost 5 bases, with 6 bases spanning the gap. DNA for the CDR3: TGTGCCACCAGCATAGACAGGGCCAACGTCCTGACTTTC. Its translation is CATSIDRANVLTF.

The chain uses TRBV25-1 and TRBJ1-5; D is unresolved. V was trimmed by 2 bases and J by 2 bases, leaving 10 bases between them. The length of the CDR3 is 15 residues. Germline lookup yields CDR1 MGHDK and CDR2 SYGVNS. CDR3 DNA: TGTGCCAGCAGTGAAGAGGGCAGAGGCAATCAGCCCCAGCATTTT. As protein: CASSEEGRGNQPQHF.

The V gene is TRBV5-6, the J gene TRBJ2-1; a weak D match, TRBD2 (6 bases). The CDR3 consists of 13 residues. Trimming pared 3 bases from V and 6 bases from J, leaving 10 bases between. CDR1 SGHDT and CDR2 YYEEEE come from the germline V gene. The CDR3 nucleotides read TGTGCCAGCAGCTCAGGGACTCCCAATGAGCAGTTCTTC. Translating it yields CASSSGTPNEQFF.

The chain employs TRBV9 and TRBJ2-3; D is unclear. The CDR3 runs to 13 residues. Germline lookup yields CDR1 SGDLS and CDR2 YYNGEE. Between the trimmed V and J ends, which lost 4 bases and 6 bases, there was a span of 12 bases. DNA for the CDR3: TGTGCCAGCAGCCCACCGACTCTCGATACGCAGTATTTT. Amino acid sequence: CASSPPTLDTQYF. Drawing the rest from reference TRBV9 and TRBJ2-3, the complete variable domain is DSGVTQTPKHLITATGQRVTLRCSPRSGDLSVYWYQQSLDQGLQFLIQYYNGEERAKGNILERFSAQQFPDLHSELNLSSLELGDSALYFCASSPPTLDTQYFGPGTRLTVL.